This T cell receptor (beta chain) was retrieved from a study of blood T cell repertoires in COVID-19. About the research overall: Some COVID-19 samples were acute and others convalescent; all came from the United States, Italy and Spain. Sample material is recorded as cDNA or gDNA derived from T cells, B-cell-depleted T cells, or PBMCs.

As processed by the authors: Nucleated cell counts were estimated from reference gene primer amplification. Data came from immunoSEQ multiplex PCR; TCRdb stores just in-frame clones and leaves some out. V, J and clone size derive from that table, while D and trimming were established from the DNA sequence. The data contain approximately 40,000 clones, around 77% of them singletons. V shed 8 bases and J 0 bases; nucleotides not matched to a gene: 12. Germline V gene sequence: CDR1 GTSNPN, CDR2 SVGIG (reference sequence). This CDR3 is built from 16 residues. The receptor was isolated from a man older than 75 with active or convalescent COVID-19. What was sequenced was peripheral blood. V usage is TRBV30 and J usage is TRBJ2-1; 8 positions match TRBD2. The CDR3 protein is CAQRRGEGVSYNEQFF. In DNA, the CDR3 is TGTGCCCAAAGGCGGGGGGAGGGGGTCTCCTACAATGAGCAGTTCTTC.